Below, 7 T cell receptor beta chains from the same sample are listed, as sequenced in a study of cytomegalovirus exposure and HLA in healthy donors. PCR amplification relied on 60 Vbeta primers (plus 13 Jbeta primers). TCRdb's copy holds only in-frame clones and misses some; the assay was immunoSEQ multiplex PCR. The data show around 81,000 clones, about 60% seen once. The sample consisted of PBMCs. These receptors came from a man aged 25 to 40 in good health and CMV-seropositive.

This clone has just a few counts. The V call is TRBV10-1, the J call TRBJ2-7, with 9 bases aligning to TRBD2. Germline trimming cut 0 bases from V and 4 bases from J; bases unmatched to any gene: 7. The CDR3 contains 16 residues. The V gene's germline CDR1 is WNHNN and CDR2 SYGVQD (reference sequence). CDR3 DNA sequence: TGCGCCAGCAGTGAGTCGCGGCTAGCGGGAAAATACGAGCAGTACTTC. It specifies CASSESRLAGKYEQYF.

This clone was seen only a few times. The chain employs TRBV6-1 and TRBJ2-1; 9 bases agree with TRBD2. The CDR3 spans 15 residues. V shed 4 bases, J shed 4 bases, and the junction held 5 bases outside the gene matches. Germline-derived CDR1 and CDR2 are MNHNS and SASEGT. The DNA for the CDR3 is TGTGCCAGCAGTGTTGGTAGCGGGGGATACAATGAGCAGTTCTTC. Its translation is CASSVGSGGYNEQFF.

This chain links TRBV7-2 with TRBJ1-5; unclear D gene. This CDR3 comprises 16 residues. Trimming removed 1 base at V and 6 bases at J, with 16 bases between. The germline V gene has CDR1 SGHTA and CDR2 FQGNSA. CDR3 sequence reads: CASSLEAGNVGQPQHF. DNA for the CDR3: TGTGCCAGCAGCTTAGAGGCGGGGAATGTCGGTCAGCCCCAGCATTTT.

Here the CDR3 DNA reads TGCGCCACTAGCGGGGCTGTTAACACAGATACGCAGTATTTT. This gives the protein CATSGAVNTDTQYF. The V and J genes are TRBV5-1 and TRBJ2-3; TRBD2 aligns across 9 bases. Per the germline V gene, CDR1 is SGHRS and CDR2 is YFSETQ. Trimming at V came to 9 bases and at J to 2 bases, leaving 7 bases not matched to a gene. This CDR3 comprises 14 residues.

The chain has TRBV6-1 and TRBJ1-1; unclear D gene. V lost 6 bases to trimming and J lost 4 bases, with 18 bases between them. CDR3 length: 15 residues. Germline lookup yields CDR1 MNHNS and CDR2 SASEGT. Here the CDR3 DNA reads TGTGCCAGCAGCCACCGCGGAAGTAGGCGCACTGAAGCTTTCTTT. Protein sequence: CASSHRGSRRTEAFF.

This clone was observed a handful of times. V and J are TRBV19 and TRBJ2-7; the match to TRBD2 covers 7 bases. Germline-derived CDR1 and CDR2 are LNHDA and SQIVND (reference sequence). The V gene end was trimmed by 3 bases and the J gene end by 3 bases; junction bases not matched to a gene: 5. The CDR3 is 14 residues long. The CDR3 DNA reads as TGTGCCAGTAGTATCGGGGCGGGAGTCTACGAGCAGTACTTC. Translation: CASSIGAGVYEQYF.

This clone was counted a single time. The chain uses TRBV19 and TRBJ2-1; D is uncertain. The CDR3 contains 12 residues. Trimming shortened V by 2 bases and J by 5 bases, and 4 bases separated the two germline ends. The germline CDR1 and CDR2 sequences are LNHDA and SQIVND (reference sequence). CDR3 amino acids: CASSISHNEQFF. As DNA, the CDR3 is TGTGCCAGTAGTATAAGCCACAATGAGCAGTTCTTC.